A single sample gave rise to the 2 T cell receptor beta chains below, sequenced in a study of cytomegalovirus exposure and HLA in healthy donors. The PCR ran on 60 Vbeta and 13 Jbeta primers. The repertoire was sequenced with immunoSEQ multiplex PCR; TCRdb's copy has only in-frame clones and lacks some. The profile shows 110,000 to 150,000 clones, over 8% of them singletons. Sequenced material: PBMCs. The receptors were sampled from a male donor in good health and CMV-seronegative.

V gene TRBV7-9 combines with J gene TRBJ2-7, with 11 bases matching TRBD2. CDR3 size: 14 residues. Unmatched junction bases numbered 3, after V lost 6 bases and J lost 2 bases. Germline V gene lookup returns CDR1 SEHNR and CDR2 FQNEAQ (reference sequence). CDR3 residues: CASRTSGETYEQYF. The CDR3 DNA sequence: TGTGCCAGCAGGACTAGCGGGGAGACCTACGAGCAGTACTTC.

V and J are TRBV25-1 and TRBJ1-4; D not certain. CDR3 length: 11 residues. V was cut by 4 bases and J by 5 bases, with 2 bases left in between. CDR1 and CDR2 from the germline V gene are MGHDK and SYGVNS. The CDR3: CASSANEKLFF. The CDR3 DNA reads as TGTGCCAGCAGTGCGAATGAAAAACTGTTTTTT.